Given below is one T cell receptor beta chain in context. Clones were sequenced by immunoSEQ multiplex PCR, and TCRdb holds only the in-frame ones, with some missing. The sample has roughly 150,000 clones, under 95% seen once. This CDR3 region has 11 residues. V was shortened by 8 bases and J by 5 bases, with 13 bases between the two germline ends. From germline, CDR1 is DFQATT and CDR2 SNEGSKA (reference sequence). The record originates from a study of blood T cell repertoires in COVID-19. About the research overall: Sources were T cells, B-cell-depleted T cells, or PBMCs; the material itself was cDNA or gDNA.

This TCR was sampled from a man in his sixties with active or convalescent COVID-19. V usage is TRBV20-1 and J usage is TRBJ2-7; possible D gene TRBD1, 5 bases. The sequenced sample was peripheral blood. CDR3: CSTRAGHEQYF. The CDR3 DNA reads TGCAGTACCAGGGCAGGGCACGAGCAGTACTTC.